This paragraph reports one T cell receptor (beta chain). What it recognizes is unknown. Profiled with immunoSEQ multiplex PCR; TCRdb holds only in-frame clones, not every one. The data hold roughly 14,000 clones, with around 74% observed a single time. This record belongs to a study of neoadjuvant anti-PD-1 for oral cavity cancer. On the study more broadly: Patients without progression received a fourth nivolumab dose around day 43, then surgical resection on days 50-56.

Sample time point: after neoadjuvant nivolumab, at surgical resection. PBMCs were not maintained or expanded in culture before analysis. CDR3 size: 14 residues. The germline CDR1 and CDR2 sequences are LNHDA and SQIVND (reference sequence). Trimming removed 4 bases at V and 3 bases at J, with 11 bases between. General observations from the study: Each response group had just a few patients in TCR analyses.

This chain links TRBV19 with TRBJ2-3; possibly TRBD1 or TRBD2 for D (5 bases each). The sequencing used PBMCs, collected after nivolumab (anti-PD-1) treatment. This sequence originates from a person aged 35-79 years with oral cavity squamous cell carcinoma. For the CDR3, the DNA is TGTGCCAGTAGTAAAGAGGGGCAGACAGATACGCAGTATTTT. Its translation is CASSKEGQTDTQYF.